This T cell receptor beta chain was identified in a study of post-analysis software for immune sequencing data. Overall study context: Both relapsing-remitting and secondary progressive multiple sclerosis featured among the disease courses, as did progressive-relapsing multiple sclerosis. Study-level points and caveats: Controls showed lower frequencies than patients for 4 or 5 TRBV segments, and TRBV5-6, TRBV5-1 and TRBV20-1 were among these.

The germline V gene encodes CDR1 SGHVS and CDR2 FQNEAQ. This CDR3 is 15 amino acids long. Note on this clonotype: The target antigen is unknown. A much larger clone lies one base from this, so it may be a read error.

Unique molecular identifiers had been added to the TCR beta cDNA libraries. TCRdb independently ran MiXCR on the PCR reads; one entry per CDR3 protein. Seen here are 500,000 to 600,000 distinct CDR3 sequences, around 47% observed once, and the top ten hold around 1.7%. The receptor was derived from a girl aged 5-17 years with multiple sclerosis. The rearrangement joins TRBV7-8 to TRBJ2-3, with D hard to call. The material sequenced was blood. The CDR3 DNA sequence: TGTGCCAGCAGCTTACTGGAGCTTAGCACAGATACGCGGTATTTT. Its translation is CASSLLELSTDTRYF.